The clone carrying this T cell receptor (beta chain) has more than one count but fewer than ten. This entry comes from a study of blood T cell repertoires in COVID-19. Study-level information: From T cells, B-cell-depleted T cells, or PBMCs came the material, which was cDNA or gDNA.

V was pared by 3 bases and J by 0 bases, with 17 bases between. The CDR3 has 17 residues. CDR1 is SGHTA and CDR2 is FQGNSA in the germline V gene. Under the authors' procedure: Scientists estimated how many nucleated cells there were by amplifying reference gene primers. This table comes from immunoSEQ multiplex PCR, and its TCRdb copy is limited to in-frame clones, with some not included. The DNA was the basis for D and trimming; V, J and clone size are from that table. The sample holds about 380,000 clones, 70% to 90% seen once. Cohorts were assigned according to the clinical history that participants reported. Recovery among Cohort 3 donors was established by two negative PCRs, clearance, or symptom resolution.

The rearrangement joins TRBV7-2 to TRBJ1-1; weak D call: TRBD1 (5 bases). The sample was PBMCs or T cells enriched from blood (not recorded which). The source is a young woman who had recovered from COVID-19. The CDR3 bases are TGTGCCAGCAGCTTCCCAAGACAGAAACTCATGAACACTGAAGCTTTCTTT. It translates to CASSFPRQKLMNTEAFF.